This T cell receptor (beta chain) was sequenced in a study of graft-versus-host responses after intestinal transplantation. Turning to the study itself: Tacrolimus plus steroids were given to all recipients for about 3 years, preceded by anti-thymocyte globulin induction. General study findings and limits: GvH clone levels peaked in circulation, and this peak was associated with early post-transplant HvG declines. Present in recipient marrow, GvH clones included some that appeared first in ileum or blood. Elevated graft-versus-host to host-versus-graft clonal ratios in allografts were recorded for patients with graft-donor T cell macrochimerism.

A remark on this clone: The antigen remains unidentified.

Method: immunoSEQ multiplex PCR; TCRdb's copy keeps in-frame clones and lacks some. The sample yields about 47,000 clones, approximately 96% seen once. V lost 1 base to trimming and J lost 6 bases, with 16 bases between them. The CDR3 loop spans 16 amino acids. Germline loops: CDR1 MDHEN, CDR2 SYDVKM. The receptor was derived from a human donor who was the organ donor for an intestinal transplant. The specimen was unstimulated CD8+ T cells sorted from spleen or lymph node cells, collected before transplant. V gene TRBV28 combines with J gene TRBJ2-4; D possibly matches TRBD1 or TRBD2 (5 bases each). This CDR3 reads CASSLSPRDVGNIQYF. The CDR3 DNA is TGTGCCAGCAGTTTATCCCCACGGGACGTGGGAAACATTCAGTACTTC.